This TCR beta chain comes out of a study of cytomegalovirus exposure and HLA in healthy donors. Worth noting for this clone: The antigen is unknown.

Study-level results: The majority of CMV-associated TCR beta chains were reported as apparently HLA-restricted in a later analysis.

The PCR ran on 60 Vbeta and 13 Jbeta primers. The method was immunoSEQ multiplex PCR; TCRdb's version includes in-frame clones alone and lacks a portion of them. The table includes approximately 190,000 clones, about nine tenths detected once. With 7 bases removed from V and 0 bases from J, the gap between germline ends came to 18 bases. Germline V CDR1 and CDR2: SNHLY, FYNNEI. This CDR3 is built from 16 residues. The sample consisted of PBMCs. This rearrangement joins TRBV2 to TRBJ1-2; maybe TRBD1 (6 bases). The TCR was taken from a boy younger than 10 in good health and CMV-seronegative. The CDR3: CASNGDTAGTNYGYTF. CDR3 nucleotides: TGTGCCAGCAATGGGGACACCGCCGGTACTAACTATGGCTACACCTTC. Together with reference TRBV2 and TRBJ1-2, the CDR3 gives the full variable domain: EPEVTQTPSHQVTQMGQEVILRCVPISNHLYFYWYRQILGQKVEFLVSFYNNEISEKSEIFDDQFSVERPDGSNFTLKIRSTKLEDSAMYFCASNGDTAGTNYGYTFGSGTRLTVV.